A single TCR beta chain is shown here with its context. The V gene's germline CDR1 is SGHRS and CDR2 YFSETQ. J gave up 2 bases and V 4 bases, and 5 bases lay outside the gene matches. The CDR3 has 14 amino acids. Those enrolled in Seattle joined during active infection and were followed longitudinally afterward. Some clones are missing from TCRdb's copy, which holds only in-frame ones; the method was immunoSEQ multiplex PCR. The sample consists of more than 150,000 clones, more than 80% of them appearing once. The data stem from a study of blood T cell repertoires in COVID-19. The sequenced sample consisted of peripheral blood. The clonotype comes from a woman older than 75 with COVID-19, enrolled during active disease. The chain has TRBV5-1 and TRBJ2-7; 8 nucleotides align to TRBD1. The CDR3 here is CASSGGQGPYEQYF. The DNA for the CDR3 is TGCGCCAGCAGCGGCGGACAGGGCCCCTACGAGCAGTACTTC.